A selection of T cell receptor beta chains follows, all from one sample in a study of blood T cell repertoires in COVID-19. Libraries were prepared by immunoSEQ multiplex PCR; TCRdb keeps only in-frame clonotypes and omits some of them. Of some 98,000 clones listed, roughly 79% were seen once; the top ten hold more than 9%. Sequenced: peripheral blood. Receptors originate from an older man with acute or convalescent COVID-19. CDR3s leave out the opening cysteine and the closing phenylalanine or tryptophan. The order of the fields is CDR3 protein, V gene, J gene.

CDR3aa: ASSLGQDTQY
v_gene: TRBV11-3
j_gene: TRBJ2-3

CDR3aa: ASSFGTVYGYT
v_gene: TRBV7-9
j_gene: TRBJ1-2

CDR3aa: ASSRPAGAGSYEQY
v_gene: TRBV6-6
j_gene: TRBJ2-7

CDR3aa: ATSSRDSEAF
v_gene: TRBV15
j_gene: TRBJ1-1

CDR3aa: ASSYRDSGANVLT
v_gene: TRBV4-2
j_gene: TRBJ2-6

CDR3aa: ASSFSYREETQY
v_gene: TRBV7-2
j_gene: TRBJ2-5

CDR3aa: ASQPGLAGGRRETQY
v_gene: TRBV2
j_gene: TRBJ2-5

CDR3aa: ASSVESSGRTDTQY
v_gene: TRBV9
j_gene: TRBJ2-3

CDR3aa: ASSENLGADEKLF
v_gene: TRBV2
j_gene: TRBJ1-4

CDR3aa: ASSHGGDYQPQH
v_gene: TRBV3-1/TRBV3-2
j_gene: TRBJ1-5

CDR3aa: ASSQDKVAGGPTETQY
v_gene: TRBV3-1/TRBV3-2
j_gene: TRBJ2-5

CDR3aa: ASTSGTGKETQY
v_gene: TRBV5-5
j_gene: TRBJ2-5

CDR3aa: ASSAKLVEAETQY
v_gene: TRBV5-4
j_gene: TRBJ2-5

CDR3aa: ASAGANYGYT
v_gene: TRBV6-6
j_gene: TRBJ1-2

CDR3aa: ATTLQLLYGYT
v_gene: TRBV6-5
j_gene: TRBJ1-2

CDR3aa: SVETGGEVEAF
v_gene: TRBV29-1
j_gene: TRBJ1-1

CDR3aa: ASSQDSTPKTRGVF
v_gene: TRBV4-3
j_gene: TRBJ1-4

CDR3aa: ASRATGATEAF
v_gene: TRBV6-5
j_gene: TRBJ1-1

CDR3aa: ASNMGRSSYNEQF
v_gene: TRBV5-8
j_gene: TRBJ2-1

CDR3aa: ASSVVTGAEAF
v_gene: TRBV9
j_gene: TRBJ1-1

CDR3aa: ASSSPGQTYEQY
v_gene: TRBV10-1
j_gene: TRBJ2-7

CDR3aa: ASSRSGGIGYEQY
v_gene: TRBV6-5
j_gene: TRBJ2-7

CDR3aa: AWRSFDSEHNNEQF
v_gene: TRBV30
j_gene: TRBJ2-1

CDR3aa: ASSPPGGSVWNTEAF
v_gene: TRBV18
j_gene: TRBJ1-1

CDR3aa: ASSLQGGFYEQY
v_gene: TRBV5-5
j_gene: TRBJ2-7

CDR3aa: ASSFAQDYGYT
v_gene: TRBV7-8
j_gene: TRBJ1-2

CDR3aa: AWSRTTGLHGYT
v_gene: TRBV30
j_gene: TRBJ1-2

CDR3aa: ASSGSWTSGNYNEQF
v_gene: TRBV4-2
j_gene: TRBJ2-1

CDR3aa: ASSLWRARGSEAF
v_gene: TRBV5-6
j_gene: TRBJ1-1

CDR3aa: ASSVQGAANEKLF
v_gene: TRBV7-9
j_gene: TRBJ1-4

CDR3aa: ASVQASTAYEQY
v_gene: TRBV6-6
j_gene: TRBJ2-7

CDR3aa: ASSSHSGNYNEQF
v_gene: TRBV7-2
j_gene: TRBJ2-1

CDR3aa: ASSQDRDSIQY
v_gene: TRBV3-1/TRBV3-2
j_gene: TRBJ2-4

CDR3aa: ASSLVGDRGRHEQY
v_gene: TRBV7-9
j_gene: TRBJ2-7

CDR3aa: ASSPLLTDTQY
v_gene: TRBV18
j_gene: TRBJ2-3

CDR3aa: AWSGREGVFTEAF
v_gene: TRBV30
j_gene: TRBJ1-1

CDR3aa: ASSSWTGGSNEQF
v_gene: TRBV6-5
j_gene: TRBJ2-1

CDR3aa: ASSRAGNQPQH
v_gene: TRBV3-1/TRBV3-2
j_gene: TRBJ1-5

CDR3aa: ASSLNQGTDTQY
v_gene: TRBV5-1
j_gene: TRBJ2-3

CDR3aa: ASSEEPGSTTEAF
v_gene: TRBV7-6
j_gene: TRBJ1-1

CDR3aa: ASSRRTRFDNEQF
v_gene: TRBV13
j_gene: TRBJ2-1

CDR3aa: ASSDPGQGGTF
v_gene: TRBV6-2/TRBV6-3
j_gene: TRBJ1-1

CDR3aa: ASSPPGLAGVGTQY
v_gene: TRBV18
j_gene: TRBJ2-3

CDR3aa: ATSRIHGQPPGNTIY
v_gene: TRBV15
j_gene: TRBJ1-3

CDR3aa: ASSRRGTVGSPLH
v_gene: TRBV18
j_gene: TRBJ1-6

CDR3aa: ASSLVLGSGNTIY
v_gene: TRBV7-6
j_gene: TRBJ1-3

CDR3aa: ASSDRATANTEAF
v_gene: TRBV6-1
j_gene: TRBJ1-1

CDR3aa: ASRLTGGTGELF
v_gene: TRBV19
j_gene: TRBJ2-2

CDR3aa: ASSPPFSGGTREQF
v_gene: TRBV18
j_gene: TRBJ2-1

CDR3aa: ASSRVPGQGNYGYT
v_gene: TRBV5-6
j_gene: TRBJ1-2

CDR3aa: ASSESGLAGLYEQY
v_gene: TRBV9
j_gene: TRBJ2-7

CDR3aa: ASSPRTGATTDTQY
v_gene: TRBV14
j_gene: TRBJ2-3

CDR3aa: ASSTLKFDRGSTDTQY
v_gene: TRBV19
j_gene: TRBJ2-3

CDR3aa: ATSTSRGDRGPPRYGYT
v_gene: TRBV15
j_gene: TRBJ1-2

CDR3aa: ASSQTPRTSGRALSYEQY
v_gene: TRBV14
j_gene: TRBJ2-7

CDR3aa: ASSSSPGQGAREQY
v_gene: TRBV7-2
j_gene: TRBJ2-7

CDR3aa: ASSRRYEQY
v_gene: TRBV28
j_gene: TRBJ2-7